This T cell receptor beta chain emerged from a study of blood T cell repertoires in COVID-19. Study-level information: Donors in the United States, Italy and Spain gave samples during acute or convalescent COVID-19.

J gave up 1 base and V 4 bases, and 4 bases lay outside the gene matches. The CDR3 has 16 residues. Germline V gives CDR1 SQVTM, CDR2 ANQGSEA. The study recruited people aged about 18 to 90 years across approximately 25 US areas. In assigning cohorts, the study relied on participant-reported clinical history. Cohort 3 recovered donors had two negative PCRs, clearance, or symptom resolution. The table came from immunoSEQ multiplex PCR; TCRdb's copy has only in-frame clones and leaves some out. This table has roughly 300,000 clones, around 86% appearing once. The source is a man aged 25 to 40 who had recovered from COVID-19. Input material: PBMCs or T cells enriched from blood (not recorded which). The gene calls are TRBV29-1 and TRBJ2-6; 10 nucleotides align to TRBD1. The CDR3 DNA reads TGCAGCGTTGGGGGACAGGGGCTGTCTGGGGCCAACGTCCTGACTTTC. This encodes CSVGGQGLSGANVLTF.